This section outlines one T cell receptor beta chain sequence together with its context. This clone was detected only a few times. It lacks a known antigen. No quality values exist for individual bases; no much larger clone is one base distant. Taken from the germline V gene, the CDR1 and CDR2 loops are MNHEY and SVGAGI. The CDR3 sequence holds 14 residues, the cysteine and phenylalanine included. Here the CDR3 DNA is all that survives: 42 bases in frame from base 1. V is pruned by 7 bases and J by 5 bases, leaving 11 bases of the junction without a gene match. The time point tag for this specimen amounts to: baseline before first vaccination. Vaccinee samples came from UK trials COV001 and COV002, including a single-blind randomized controlled phase 2/3 trial of AZD1222 (ChAdOx1 nCoV-19) in healthy adults. Trial participant PBMC samples were collected at day 0 and day 28 after the second dose for TCRbeta chain sequencing.

This sample was included in a study of T cell responses to AZD1222 COVID-19 vaccine (dated by TCRdb to the early 2020s). For context, the study as a whole: Because spike-specific TCR depth and breadth did not differ between the two schedules, AZD1222 recipients who got a second dose at roughly 4 weeks were pooled with those who got a second dose at roughly 12 weeks. Enrollment into the trials was organized by age into subgroups of 18-55, 56-69 and 70-plus years, and those subgroups contained roughly 140, 27 and 60 TCR-sequenced participants, respectively. A total of just over 230 trial participants underwent TCR sequencing, of whom some 210 received two doses of AZD1222 and about 26 received two doses of the MenACWY control vaccine.

What the study reported, not specific to this receptor: The 56-69-year group was small, and its depth increase did not reach significance, likely because of low power. After two AZD1222 doses, spike-specific TCR breadth and depth were significantly higher than at day 0 and than in MenACWY recipients. Conclusions about previously exposed vaccinees are limited, since just 6 or 7 AZD1222 recipients were seropositive for SARS-CoV-2 at baseline. Most participants were white British and females outnumbered males, and the authors suggested that clonal diversity may have been underestimated. Because no samples from the day 14 peak response were available, repertoires could be characterized only after the peak T cell response. Nearly half of unique spike-specific TCRs reportedly recognized epitopes outside regions mutated in the B.1.351 and B.1.1.7 variants. The vaccine-associated CD4 TCRs covered the entire spike protein, and the dominant responses fell in regions 160-218 and 743-854.

The CDR3 regions of human TCRbeta chains were analyzed by immunosequencing. From the authors' description of their analysis: TCRs in the repertoires were compared against a reference library of SARS-CoV-2-specific TCRs that had been generated with the MIRA antigen-specificity platform. Breadth meant the fraction of unique TCRs that were SARS-CoV-2-associated, whereas depth meant the fraction of total T cells that were SARS-CoV-2-associated. Each spike-specific TCR was assigned to its reactive spike region and to a CD4 or CD8 class using the MIRA data. Log10-transformed breadth and depth values were compared by one-way ANOVA with Sidak's multiple comparisons tests. TCRdb re-hosts the immuneACCESS table, in-frame sequences only. Its copies lack some clones; in the studies checked, an unresolved V gene accounts for under half of them, and the cause for the rest is not known. V and J calls and clone size are those listed in that table; D and trimming were worked out from the DNA. The sample has 150,000 to 200,000 clones on record, roughly 87% of them singletons. Less than 3% of the sample rests with the top ten.

This receptor was identified in an adult in good health. The rearrangement combines TRBV6-5 with TRBJ2-7, and 7 junction bases match TRBD2. Sequenced here: peripheral blood, sampled on day 0 of AZD1222 vaccination. At the DNA level, the sequence is TGTGCCAGCACTTCCCCCGCGGGAGCTCACGAGCAGTACTTC. The encoded protein is CASTSPAGAHEQYF.